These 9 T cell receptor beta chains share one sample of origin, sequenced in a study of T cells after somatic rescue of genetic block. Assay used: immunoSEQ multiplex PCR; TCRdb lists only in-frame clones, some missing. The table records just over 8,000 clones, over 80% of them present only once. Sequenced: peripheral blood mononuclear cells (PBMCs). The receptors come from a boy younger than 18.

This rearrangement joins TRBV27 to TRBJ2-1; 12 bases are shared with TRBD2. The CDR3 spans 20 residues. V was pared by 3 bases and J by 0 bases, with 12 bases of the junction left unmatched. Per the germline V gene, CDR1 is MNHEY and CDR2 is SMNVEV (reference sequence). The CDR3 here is CASSLAAASGRGSSYNEQFF. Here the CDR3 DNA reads TGTGCCAGCAGTTTGGCTGCGGCTAGCGGGAGGGGCAGCTCCTACAATGAGCAGTTCTTC.

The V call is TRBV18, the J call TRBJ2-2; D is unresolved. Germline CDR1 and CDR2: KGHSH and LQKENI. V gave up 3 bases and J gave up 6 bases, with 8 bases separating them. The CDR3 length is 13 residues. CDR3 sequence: CASSPLFAGELFF. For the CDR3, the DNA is TGTGCCAGCTCACCTCTGTTTGCCGGGGAGCTGTTTTTT.

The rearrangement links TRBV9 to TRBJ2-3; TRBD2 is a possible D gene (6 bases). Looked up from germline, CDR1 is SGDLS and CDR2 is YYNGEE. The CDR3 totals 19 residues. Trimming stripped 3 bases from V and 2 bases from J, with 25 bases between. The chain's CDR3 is CASSGPSSRGLITTDTQYF. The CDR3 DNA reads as TGTGCCAGCAGCGGGCCTTCCTCGCGGGGCTTGATAACCACAGATACGCAGTATTTT.

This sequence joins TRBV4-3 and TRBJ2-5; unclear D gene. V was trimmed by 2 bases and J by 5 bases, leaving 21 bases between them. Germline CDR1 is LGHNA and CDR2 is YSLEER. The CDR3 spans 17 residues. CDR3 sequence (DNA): TGCGCCAGCAGCCAACAGGACGCTACGCACTACCTTGAGACCCAGTACTTC. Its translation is CASSQQDATHYLETQYF.

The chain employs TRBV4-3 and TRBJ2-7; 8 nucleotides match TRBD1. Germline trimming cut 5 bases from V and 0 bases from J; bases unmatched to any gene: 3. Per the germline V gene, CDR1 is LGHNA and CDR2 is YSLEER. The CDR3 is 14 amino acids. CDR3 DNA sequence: TGCGCCAGCAGCTCCGGACAGGGCTCCTACGAGCAGTACTTC. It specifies CASSSGQGSYEQYF.

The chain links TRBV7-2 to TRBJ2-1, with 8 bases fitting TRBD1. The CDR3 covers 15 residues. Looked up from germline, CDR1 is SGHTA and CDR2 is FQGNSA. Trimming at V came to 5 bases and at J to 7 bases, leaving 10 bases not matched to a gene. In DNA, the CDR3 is TGTGCCAGCAGCCCCAGGGGGCAGGGGGGAAATGAGCAGTTCTTC. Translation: CASSPRGQGGNEQFF.

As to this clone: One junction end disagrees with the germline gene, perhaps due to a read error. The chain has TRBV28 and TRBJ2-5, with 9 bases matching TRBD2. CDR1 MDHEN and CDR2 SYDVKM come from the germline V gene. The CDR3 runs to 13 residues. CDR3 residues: CASSPNPGLAGHF. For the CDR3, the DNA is TGTGCCAGCAGTCCAAATCCGGGACTAGCCGGGCACTTC.

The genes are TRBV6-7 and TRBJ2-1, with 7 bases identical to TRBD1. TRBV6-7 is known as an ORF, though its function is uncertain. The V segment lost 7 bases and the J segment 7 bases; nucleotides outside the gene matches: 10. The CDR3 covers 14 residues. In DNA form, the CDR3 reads TGTGCCAGCAACCAACAGGGGCCTGGGAATGAGCAGTTCTTC. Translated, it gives CASNQQGPGNEQFF.

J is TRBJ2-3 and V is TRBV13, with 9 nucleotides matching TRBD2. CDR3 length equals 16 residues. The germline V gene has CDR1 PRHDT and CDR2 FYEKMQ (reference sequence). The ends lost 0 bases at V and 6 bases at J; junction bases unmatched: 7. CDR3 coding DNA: TGTGCCAGCAGCTTAGGGGCTAGCGGGAAAGCTGATACGCAGTATTTT. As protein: CASSLGASGKADTQYF.